This T cell receptor beta chain was sequenced for a study of blood T cell repertoires in COVID-19. In the study overall: There were acute and convalescent COVID-19 samples, and they came from the United States, Italy and Spain.

Using immunoSEQ multiplex PCR, the repertoire was profiled, and TCRdb retains in-frame clones only, with some absent. This sample yields under 250,000 clones, of which 65% to 85% are seen a single time; roughly 8% belongs to the top ten. Per germline, CDR1 LNHDA and CDR2 SQIVND (reference sequence). Trimming took off 6 bases at V and 0 bases at J, with 12 bases between the two ends. This CDR3 has 14 amino acids. This clonotype was obtained from an elderly woman with acute or convalescent COVID-19. J is TRBJ2-7 and V is TRBV19, with TRBD2 as a possible D gene (6 bases). The sequenced sample consisted of peripheral blood. DNA of the CDR3: TGTGCCAGTAGGCGGGGAGGCAGCTCCTACGAGCAGTACTTC. It yields the protein CASRRGGSSYEQYF.